These 14 T cell receptor beta chains share one sample of origin, sequenced in a study of somatic mutations in cytotoxic T cells in rheumatoid arthritis. Sequenced by immunoSEQ multiplex PCR; TCRdb stores in-frame clones only, minus some. The table records 7,000 to 9,000 clones, approximately 65% of them present only once. What was sequenced was CD8+ T cells sorted from blood. The receptor source for this set is a middle-aged woman in good health.

The gene calls are TRBV7-9 and TRBJ2-2; possibly TRBD1 or TRBD2 for D (5 bases each). Between the trimmed V and J ends, which lost 5 bases and 0 bases, there was a span of 19 bases. Germline V CDR1 and CDR2: SEHNR, FQNEAQ (reference sequence). The CDR3 is made up of 18 amino acids. CDR3 nucleotides: TGTGCCAGCAGCCCTGCCCCCGGGACCGCAGCGAACACCGGGGAGCTGTTTTTT. Its translation is CASSPAPGTAANTGELFF. The whole variable domain, remainder taken from reference TRBV7-9 and TRBJ2-2, is DTGVSQNPRHKITKRGQNVTFRCDPISEHNRLYWYRQTLGQGPEFLTYFQNEAQLEKSRLLSDRFSAERPKGSFSTLEIQRTEQGDSAMYLCASSPAPGTAANTGELFFGEGSRLTVL.

This clone was picked up a small number of times. V gene TRBV7-9 combines with J gene TRBJ1-2; D call uncertain. CDR1 and CDR2 from the germline V gene are SEHNR and FQNEAQ (reference sequence). The CDR3 is made up of 15 amino acids. V lost 5 bases, J lost 8 bases, and 21 bases lay in between. In nucleotides, the CDR3 is TGTGCCAGCAGCCCGGTGGCGCAAGGGCAGAGCGGCTACACCTTC. Translating gives CASSPVAQGQSGYTF.

V and J are TRBV27 and TRBJ1-6; TRBD1 matches 8 bases. The CDR3 length is 16 residues. CDR1 and CDR2 from the germline V gene are MNHEY and SMNVEV (reference sequence). V dropped 6 bases and J dropped 6; count of bases not matched to a gene: 10. The CDR3 nucleotides read TGTGCCAGCAGCTTGGCGGGGGACAGGAGTAATTCACCCCTCCACTTT. Protein: CASSLAGDRSNSPLHF.

In DNA, the CDR3 is TGTGCCTGGAGTGTACCGGAAGGGGAGGACAATCAGCCCCAGCATTTT. Translated: CAWSVPEGEDNQPQHF. The chain uses TRBV30 and TRBJ1-5; D is possibly TRBD1 (5 bases). CDR1 is GTSNPN and CDR2 is SVGIG in the germline V gene (reference sequence). V was trimmed by 0 bases and J by 3 bases, leaving 15 bases between them. The CDR3 spans 16 residues.

V gene TRBV13 combines with J gene TRBJ2-2; D is uncertain. Trimming took 5 bases from V and 4 from J, leaving 17 bases between them. Germline CDR1 and CDR2: PRHDT and FYEKMQ (reference sequence). There are 16 residues in the CDR3. The CDR3 here is CASSPPPPPFTGELFF. CDR3 nucleotide sequence: TGTGCCAGCAGCCCCCCCCCGCCTCCCTTCACCGGGGAGCTGTTTTTT.

The J gene is TRBJ2-3, the V gene TRBV4-1; maybe TRBD2 (6 bases). Germline V CDR1 and CDR2: MGHRA, YSYEKL. This CDR3 has 17 amino acids. Trimming pared 1 base from V and 2 bases from J, leaving 16 bases between. This CDR3 is CASSQVAGLFFTDTQYF. In DNA, the CDR3 is TGCGCCAGCAGCCAAGTCGCGGGACTGTTTTTCACAGATACGCAGTATTTT.

The CDR3 nucleotides read TGCAGCGTAGATGGACAGGGGATGGGCTACGAGCAGTACTTC. Translating it yields CSVDGQGMGYEQYF. V is TRBV29-1 and J is TRBJ2-7; 9 positions agree with TRBD1. Germline loops: CDR1 SQVTM, CDR2 ANQGSEA. Unmatched junction bases numbered 9, after V lost 6 bases and J lost 3 bases. The CDR3 sequence is 14 residues long.

This chain connects TRBV2 to TRBJ1-1; TRBD1 aligns across 11 bases. CDR1 and CDR2 (germline): SNHLY, FYNNEI. CDR3 length: 17 amino acids. After removal of 11 bases from V and 0 bases from J, the junction contained 14 bases not matched to a gene. The CDR3 DNA sequence: TGTGCCGGGGATACCCCGGGACAGGGGGGCATGAACACTGAAGCTTTCTTT. Translating gives CAGDTPGQGGMNTEAFF.

The CDR3 sequence is CASSSASAGATNEKLFF. The CDR3 nucleotides are TGTGCCAGCAGCTCCGCCTCGGCAGGGGCAACTAATGAAAAACTGTTTTTT. This rearrangement joins TRBV7-9 to TRBJ1-4; a weak D match, TRBD1 (6 bases). The CDR3 has 17 residues. V shed 4 bases and J shed 0 bases, with 15 bases lying between them. The germline gives CDR1 SEHNR, CDR2 FQNEAQ (reference sequence).

Comments on this clone: The junction shows a germline mismatch at one end, possibly a read error. The CDR3 spells CASSLIASHEQYF. The CDR3 nucleotides read TGTGCCAGCAGTTTAATAGCCTCCCACGAGCAGTACTTC. The chain uses TRBV28 and TRBJ2-7; D remains unclear. The CDR3 loop spans 13 amino acids. The germline CDR1 and CDR2 sequences are MDHEN and SYDVKM.

This chain connects TRBV7-8 to TRBJ2-7; perhaps TRBD2 as D (5 bases). Trimming removed 1 base from V and 5 bases from J, with 12 bases in between. The CDR3 is made up of 14 amino acids. CDR1 and CDR2 (germline): SGHVS, FQNEAQ. The CDR3: CASSLERPVDEQYF. The CDR3 DNA sequence: TGTGCCAGCAGCTTAGAGCGGCCAGTGGACGAGCAGTACTTC. The full variable domain, with the rest looked up from reference TRBV7-8 and TRBJ2-7, is GAGVSQSPRYKVAKRGQDVALRCDPISGHVSLFWYQQALGQGPEFLTYFQNEAQLDKSGLPSDRFFAERPEGSVSTLKIQRTQQEDSAVYLCASSLERPVDEQYFGPGTRLTVT.

The gene calls are TRBV5-1 and TRBJ2-7, with TRBD1 identical over 9 bases. Unmatched junction bases numbered 7, after V lost 4 bases and J lost 5 bases. The germline gives CDR1 SGHRS, CDR2 YFSETQ. There are 14 residues in the CDR3. CDR3 sequence: CASSPGTGRNEQYF. The CDR3 DNA follows: TGCGCCAGCAGCCCCGGGACAGGGAGAAACGAGCAGTACTTC.

The chain joins TRBV13 to TRBJ2-7; D might be TRBD1 or TRBD2, each matching 5 bases. CDR3 length: 17 residues. The V gene's germline CDR1 is PRHDT and CDR2 FYEKMQ (reference sequence). The V gene lost 4 bases and the J gene lost 0 bases, with 19 bases spanning the gap. The CDR3 bases are TGTGCCAGCAGCTGGGGGTTACGGGAAGGGAGCTCCTACGAGCAGTACTTC. Translating it yields CASSWGLREGSSYEQYF.

By its share, this clone is medium-sized. The J gene is TRBJ2-7, the V gene TRBV11-3; no clear D. Germline CDR1 and CDR2: SGHNT and YENEEA. The CDR3 runs to 15 residues. The V end lost 3 bases, the J end lost 4 bases, and 16 bases lay between the germline ends. CDR3 in DNA: TGTGCCAGCAGCTTCTCCCCGGTCAAAGCATACGAGCAGTACTTC. Protein product: CASSFSPVKAYEQYF.